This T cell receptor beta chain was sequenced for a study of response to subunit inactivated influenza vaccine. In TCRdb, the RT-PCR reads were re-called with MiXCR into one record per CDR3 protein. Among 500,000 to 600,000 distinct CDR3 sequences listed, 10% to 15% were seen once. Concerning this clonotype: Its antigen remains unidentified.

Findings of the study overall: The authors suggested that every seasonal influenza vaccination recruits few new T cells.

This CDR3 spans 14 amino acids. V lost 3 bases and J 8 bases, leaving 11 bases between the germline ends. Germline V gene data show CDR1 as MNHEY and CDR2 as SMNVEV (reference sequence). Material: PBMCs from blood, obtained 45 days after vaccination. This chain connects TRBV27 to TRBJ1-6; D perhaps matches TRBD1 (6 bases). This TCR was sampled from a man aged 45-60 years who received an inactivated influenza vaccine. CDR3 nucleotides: TGTGCCAGCAGTTTTGTGGGGGCTGATTCACCCCTCCACTTT. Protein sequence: CASSFVGADSPLHF.